This T cell receptor (beta chain) is drawn from a study of spatial heterogeneity in lung cancer. The CDR3 loop spans 15 amino acids. CDR1 and CDR2 from the germline V gene are SGHNT and YYREEE (reference sequence). Trimming cost V 0 bases and J 4 bases, with 11 bases left between them. On this clonotype itself: Its antigen is as yet unknown.

Time point of the sample: sample taken at primary tumor resection. From tumor, nontumor lung or frozen PBMC, whole RNA was taken unsorted for sequencing. Findings and caveats of the study: For expanded intratumoral alpha and beta TCRs, counts tracked tumor mutation counts.

Every TCR cDNA molecule bore its own unique molecular identifier. TCRdb independently ran MiXCR on the 5' RACE reads; one entry per CDR3 protein. The data show 3,000 to 4,000 distinct CDR3 sequences, roughly 8% seen once. The source material was lung tumor tissue, sampled at surgery. The chain is built from TRBV5-4 and TRBJ2-1, with D perhaps TRBD1 (6 bases). The sequence was collected from a male donor with early-stage non-small cell lung cancer. The CDR3 DNA reads TGTGCCAGCAGCTTGGGACAGGCAGCATACAATGAGCAGTTCTTC. Translated, it gives CASSLGQAAYNEQFF.